A selection of T cell receptor beta chains follows, all from one sample in a study of blood T cells in healthy people across ages. TCRdb passed the 5' RACE reads through MiXCR, listing each CDR3 protein once. The table has about 1.4 million distinct CDR3 sequences, 55% to 75% seen once; the top ten hold 5% to 7%. Sequenced input: blood. These receptor sequences come from a man between 18 and 35 years old in good health. Both conserved end residues are trimmed from each CDR3.

V gene: TRBV21-1; CDR3 protein: ASERSWGYT
V gene: TRBV7-9; CDR3 protein: ASSSDRSYGYT
V gene: TRBV4-1; CDR3 protein: ASSQDPHRVYEQY
V gene: TRBV9; CDR3 protein: ASSPRGGTGGLHEQY
V gene: TRBV5-5; CDR3 protein: ASSLRIPYNEQY
V gene: TRBV20-1; CDR3 protein: SAGPNQETQY
V gene: TRBV18; CDR3 protein: ASSPPRGQPFDEQF
V gene: TRBV7-2; CDR3 protein: ASSNQLAGGRETQY
V gene: TRBV5-1; CDR3 protein: ASSLAGGTLSYEQY
V gene: TRBV7-2; CDR3 protein: ASSPSAGGVEQY
V gene: TRBV2; CDR3 protein: ASSEPGHPF
V gene: TRBV3-1; CDR3 protein: ASRDTWAGDEQF
V gene: TRBV6-5; CDR3 protein: ASSYFRAGGLYEQY
V gene: TRBV12-3/TRBV12-4; CDR3 protein: ASSSFWGGGGGTQY
V gene: TRBV7-2; CDR3 protein: ASSLIEQYEQY
V gene: TRBV29-1; CDR3 protein: SVETTGGLGDTQY
V gene: TRBV4-1; CDR3 protein: ASSQVDLIVYNEQF
V gene: TRBV28; CDR3 protein: ASSLPPSGSSYEQY
V gene: TRBV6-1; CDR3 protein: ANRGGLEATNTEAF
V gene: TRBV21-1; CDR3 protein: ASSKVGSRFAGGIIPTDTQY
V gene: TRBV7-8; CDR3 protein: ASSATAGRRSNQPQH
V gene: TRBV7-2; CDR3 protein: ASSLWAHGGSTDTQY
V gene: TRBV5-1; CDR3 protein: ASSPGFEAF
V gene: TRBV4-3; CDR3 protein: ASSQRGAGGYNEQF
V gene: TRBV7-6; CDR3 protein: ASSFATEMNTEAF
V gene: TRBV6-2/TRBV6-3; CDR3 protein: ASSRQGDGETQY
V gene: TRBV4-1; CDR3 protein: ASSQVDLKSDTQY